This section outlines one T cell receptor beta chain sequence together with its context. Its antigen is undetermined. The data belong to a study of T-cell memory formation after mild COVID-19. Study outcomes and limitations: Researchers found some responding clones in pre-infection memory, a sign that cross-reactive memory joined. Clones contracting across day 15 to 85 had a balanced CD4/CD8 profile; later expanding clones leaned CD4+.

Constant-segment primers and 5'RACE yielded cDNA libraries for TCR alpha and TCR beta, each carrying sample barcodes and UMIs. TCRdb re-derived calls from the 5' RACE reads in MiXCR, one entry per CDR3 protein. Of some 450,000 distinct CDR3 sequences in the sample, roughly 20% are singletons; the top ten hold more than 8%. CDR1 and CDR2 (germline): MNHEY, SVGEGT. V shed 2 bases, J shed 4 bases, and the junction held 7 bases outside the gene matches. This CDR3 has 16 amino acids. The sequence derives from an adult woman who had mild COVID-19 (a few samples of this study predate the infection). Cell type and time point are not known. The rearrangement uses TRBV6-2 or TRBV6-3 and TRBJ1-2, with 10 bases aligning to TRBD1. The sequenced sample consisted of PBMCs or a T cell subset sorted from them (not recorded which). The CDR3 nucleotides read TGTGCCAGCAGTTACACGACAGGGGGCTATGGCTATGGCTACACCTTC. Its translation: CASSYTTGGYGYGYTF.